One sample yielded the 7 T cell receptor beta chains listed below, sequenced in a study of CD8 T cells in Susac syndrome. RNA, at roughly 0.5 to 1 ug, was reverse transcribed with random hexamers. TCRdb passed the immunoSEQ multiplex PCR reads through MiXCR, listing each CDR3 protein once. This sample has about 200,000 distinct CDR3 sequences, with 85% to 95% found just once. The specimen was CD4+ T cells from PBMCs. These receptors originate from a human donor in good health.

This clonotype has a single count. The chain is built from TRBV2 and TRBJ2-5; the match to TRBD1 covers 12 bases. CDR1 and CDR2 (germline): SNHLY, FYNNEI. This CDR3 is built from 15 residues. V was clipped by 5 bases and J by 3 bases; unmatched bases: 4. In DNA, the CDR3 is TGTGCCAGCAGTTCCGGGACAGGGGGCGAAGAGACCCAGTACTTC. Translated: CASSSGTGGEETQYF.

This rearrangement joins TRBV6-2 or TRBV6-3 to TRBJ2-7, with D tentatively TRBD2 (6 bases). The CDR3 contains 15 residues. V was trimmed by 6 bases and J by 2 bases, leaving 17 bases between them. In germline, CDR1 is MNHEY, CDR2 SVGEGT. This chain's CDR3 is CASSERLEPPYEQYV. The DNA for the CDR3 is TGTGCCAGCAGCGAGAGACTAGAGCCTCCCTACGAGCAGTACGTC.

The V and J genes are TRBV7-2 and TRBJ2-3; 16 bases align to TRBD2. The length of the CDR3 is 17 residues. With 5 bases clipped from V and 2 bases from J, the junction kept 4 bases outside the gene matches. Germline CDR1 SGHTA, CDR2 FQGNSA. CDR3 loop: CASSPGTSGGATDTQYF. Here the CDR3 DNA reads TGTGCCAGCAGCCCCGGGACTAGCGGGGGGGCCACAGATACGCAGTATTTT.

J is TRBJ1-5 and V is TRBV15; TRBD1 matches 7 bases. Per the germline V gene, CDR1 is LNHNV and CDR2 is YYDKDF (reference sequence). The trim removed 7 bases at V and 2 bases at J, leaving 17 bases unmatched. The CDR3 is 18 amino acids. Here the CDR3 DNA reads TGTGCCACCAACACGGACAGGACACAATCGGTCGGCAATCAGCCCCAGCATTTT. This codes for CATNTDRTQSVGNQPQHF. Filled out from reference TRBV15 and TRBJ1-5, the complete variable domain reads DAMVIQNPRYQVTQFGKPVTLSCSQTLNHNVMYWYQQKSSQAPKLLFHYYDKDFNNEADTPDNFQSRRPNTSFCFLDIRSPGLGDTAMYLCATNTDRTQSVGNQPQHFGDGTRLSIL.

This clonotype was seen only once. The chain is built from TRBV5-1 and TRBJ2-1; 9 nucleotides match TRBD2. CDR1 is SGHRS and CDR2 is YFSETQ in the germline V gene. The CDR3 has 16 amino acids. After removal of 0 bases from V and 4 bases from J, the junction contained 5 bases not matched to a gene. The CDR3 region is CASSLGLAESYNEQFF. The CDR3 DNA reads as TGCGCCAGCAGCTTGGGACTAGCGGAGTCTTACAATGAGCAGTTCTTC.

CDR3 region: CAWRHTGSGELFF. The CDR3 bases are TGTGCCTGGCGTCACACCGGGTCCGGGGAGCTGTTTTTT. V gene TRBV30 combines with J gene TRBJ2-2, with no clear D. From germline, CDR1 is GTSNPN and CDR2 SVGIG (reference sequence). The CDR3 length is 13 residues. Trimming stripped 5 bases from V and 6 bases from J, with 13 bases between.

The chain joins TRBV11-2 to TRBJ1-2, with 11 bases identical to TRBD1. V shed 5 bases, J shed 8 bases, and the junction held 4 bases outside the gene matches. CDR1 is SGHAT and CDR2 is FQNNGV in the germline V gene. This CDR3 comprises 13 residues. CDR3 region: CASSPDRGQGYTF. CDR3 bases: TGTGCCAGCAGCCCGGACAGGGGGCAGGGCTACACCTTC.